These 27 T cell receptor beta chains originate from one sample sequenced in a study of multiple sclerosis patients with progressive multifocal leukoencephalopathy. The repertoire was sequenced with immunoSEQ multiplex PCR; TCRdb's copy has only in-frame clones and lacks some. The sample lists about 32,000 clones; 80% to 95% were seen once. Time point described: before natalizumab initiation. The specimen was PBMCs. Source of these receptors: a man aged 25-45 years with multiple sclerosis.

The genes are TRBV7-9 and TRBJ2-6, with TRBD2 as a possible D gene (5 bases). V was cut by 0 bases and J by 0 bases, with 9 bases left in between. CDR3 length equals 17 residues. The germline CDR1 and CDR2 sequences are SEHNR and FQNEAQ (reference sequence). CDR3 sequence: CASSLATGNSGANVLTF. CDR3 coding DNA: TGTGCCAGCAGCTTAGCGACCGGGAACTCTGGGGCCAACGTCCTGACTTTC.

This clone was counted once. V usage is TRBV19 and J usage is TRBJ2-1; TRBD1 might be the D (6 bases). From germline, CDR1 is LNHDA and CDR2 SQIVND (reference sequence). This CDR3 contains 14 residues. The V end lost 1 base, the J end lost 6 bases, and 10 bases lay between the germline ends. CDR3 amino acids: CASSIGGHRNEQFF. For the CDR3, the DNA is TGTGCCAGTAGTATAGGGGGACATCGCAATGAGCAGTTCTTC.

The V gene is TRBV11-2, the J gene TRBJ2-2; weak D call: TRBD1 (6 bases). This CDR3 is 18 amino acids long. V was clipped by 0 bases and J by 4 bases, with 18 bases between them. Germline V gives CDR1 SGHAT, CDR2 FQNNGV. This CDR3 is CASSLEVPGHWATGELFF. CDR3 in DNA: TGTGCCAGCAGCTTAGAGGTGCCGGGACACTGGGCCACCGGGGAGCTGTTTTTT.

V is TRBV13 and J is TRBJ2-7; TRBD2 matches at 10 bases. Germline assignment: CDR1 PRHDT and CDR2 FYEKMQ (reference sequence). This CDR3 spans 19 amino acids. V shed 5 bases and J 4 bases; nucleotides not matched to a gene: 20. The CDR3 bases are TGTGCCAGCAGCCCGAAACCGACTAGCGGGTGGCCGTTACGGTACGAGCAGTACGTC. This codes for CASSPKPTSGWPLRYEQYV.

The chain couples TRBV7-7 to TRBJ2-2, with TRBD2 matching over 7 bases. This CDR3 region has 15 residues. Germline V gives CDR1 SSHAT, CDR2 FNYEAQ (reference sequence). J lost 6 bases, V lost 1 base, and 5 bases had no gene match. As DNA, the CDR3 is TGTGCCAGCAGCTTAGACGGACTAGTGTCCGGGGAGCTGTTTTTT. Protein sequence: CASSLDGLVSGELFF. Filled out from reference TRBV7-7 and TRBJ2-2, the complete variable domain reads GAGVSQSPRYKVTKRGQDVTLRCDPISSHATLYWYQQALGQGPEFLTYFNYEAQPDKSGLPSDRFSAERPEGSISTLTIQRTEQRDSAMYRCASSLDGLVSGELFFGEGSRLTVL.

The chain couples TRBV6-5 to TRBJ1-1, with 7 nucleotides matching TRBD1. The CDR3 sequence is 13 residues long. V was pared by 6 bases and J by 2 bases, with 3 bases of the junction left unmatched. The germline V gene has CDR1 MNHEY and CDR2 SVGAGI. The CDR3 DNA is TGTGCCAGCAGAAGGACAGGCAACACTGAAGCTTTCTTT. Amino acids: CASRRTGNTEAFF.

The J gene is TRBJ2-1, the V gene TRBV4-1; D not resolved. With 0 bases removed from V and 2 bases from J, the gap between germline ends came to 8 bases. Germline V gene data show CDR1 as MGHRA and CDR2 as YSYEKL. The CDR3 is made up of 15 amino acids. The CDR3, as DNA: TGCGCCAGCAGCCAAGATCTAAGGCCCTACAATGAGCAGTTCTTC. Protein sequence: CASSQDLRPYNEQFF.

This clone was detected once. This chain joins TRBV4-3 and TRBJ2-3; 9 bases are shared with TRBD2. The CDR3 sequence is 15 residues long. The V gene end was trimmed by 4 bases and the J gene end by 4 bases; junction bases not matched to a gene: 6. The germline V gene encodes CDR1 LGHNA and CDR2 YSLEER. The CDR3 protein is CASSLKAGGPDTQYF. CDR3 nucleotides: TGCGCCAGCAGCCTTAAAGCGGGAGGCCCAGATACGCAGTATTTT.

Details on this clone: A read error may produce the germline difference seen at one junction end. Other DNA sequences from this sample encode an identical CDR3 as well. Here the CDR3 DNA reads TGTGCCAGCAGTCTCGACAGGGGACTTCAGCCCCAGCACTTT. Protein product: CASSLDRGLQPQHF. The chain carries TRBV5-5 and TRBJ1-5; TRBD1 aligns across 8 bases. CDR1 is SGHKS and CDR2 is YYEKEE in the germline V gene (reference sequence). The CDR3 is made up of 14 amino acids.

The J gene is TRBJ1-2, the V gene TRBV29-1; D is possibly TRBD1 (5 bases). This CDR3 is 14 amino acids long. Germline V lookup: CDR1 SQVTM, CDR2 ANQGSEA. Trimming took 4 bases from V and 3 from J, leaving 15 bases between them. Written as DNA, the CDR3 is TGCAGCGTTGGGGGGACCTGGCGAGACTATGGCTACACCTTC. It codes for CSVGGTWRDYGYTF.

The V call is TRBV6-5, the J call TRBJ1-1; D remains ambiguous. The CDR3 runs to 11 residues. Trimming took 2 bases from V and 7 from J, leaving 5 bases between them. From germline, CDR1 is MNHEY and CDR2 SVGAGI. CDR3 protein: CASSYGVEAFF. The CDR3 DNA follows: TGTGCCAGCAGTTACGGAGTTGAAGCTTTCTTT.

V is TRBV7-2 and J is TRBJ2-2; the D gene is possibly TRBD2 (6 bases). Germline CDR1 and CDR2: SGHTA and FQGNSA. The CDR3 spans 16 residues. The V end was cut by 4 bases, the J end by 2 bases, with 14 bases between. The CDR3 nucleotides are TGTGCCAGCAGCTCCGAAAGACTAGGCAACACCGGGGAGCTGTTTTTT. This gives the protein CASSSERLGNTGELFF.

The CDR3 protein is CASSQDFGTRTDTQYF. CDR3 nucleotides: TGCGCCAGCAGCCAAGACTTCGGGACACGCACAGATACGCAGTATTTT. The chain is built from TRBV4-3 and TRBJ2-3; the D gene is possibly TRBD1 (6 bases). CDR1 is LGHNA and CDR2 is YSLEER in the germline V gene. CDR3 length equals 16 residues. The V end was cut by 0 bases, the J end by 1 base, with 11 bases between.

This clone has just a few counts. The V call is TRBV2, the J call TRBJ2-1; 9 bases agree with TRBD1. The CDR3 runs 16 residues. Germline V CDR1 and CDR2: SNHLY, FYNNEI. V lost 6 bases to trimming and J lost 5 bases; unmatched junction nucleotides: 11. The CDR3 region is CASRAQGAPGNNEQFF. The CDR3 DNA reads TGTGCCAGCAGGGCACAGGGGGCTCCCGGCAACAATGAGCAGTTCTTC.

This chain uses TRBV7-9 with TRBJ2-5; D unresolved. Near its end, the DNA agrees better with TRBJ2-7, so the J call may be wrong. Per germline, CDR1 SEHNR and CDR2 FQNEAQ (reference sequence). The CDR3 loop spans 14 amino acids. Here the CDR3 reads CASSLVAGSNEQYF. For the CDR3, the DNA is TGTGCCAGCAGCTTAGTTGCAGGTTCAAACGAGCAGTACTTC.

This clone was seen a single time. This chain joins TRBV7-8 and TRBJ1-1, with TRBD1 identical over 9 bases. Germline values: CDR1 SGHVS, CDR2 FQNEAQ. V lost 0 bases, J lost 5 bases, and 10 bases stayed unmatched. There are 17 residues in the CDR3. The CDR3: CASSLARGQGRSTEAFF. As DNA, the CDR3 is TGTGCCAGCAGCTTAGCACGCGGACAGGGGCGAAGTACTGAAGCTTTCTTT.

This chain connects TRBV5-1 to TRBJ2-1; 14 nucleotides match TRBD2. J was trimmed by 7 bases and V by 4 bases; bases with no gene match: 4. This CDR3 region has 15 residues. Germline CDR1 and CDR2: SGHRS and YFSETQ. The CDR3 nucleotides are TGCGCCAGCAGCGCGGGACTAGCGGGAGAAAATGAGCAGTTCTTC. Protein: CASSAGLAGENEQFF. The full variable domain, rest sourced from reference TRBV5-1 and TRBJ2-1, is KAGVTQTPRYLIKTRGQQVTLSCSPISGHRSVSWYQQTPGQGLQFLFEYFSETQRNKGNFPGRFSGRQFSNSRSEMNVSTLELGDSALYLCASSAGLAGENEQFFGPGTRLTVL.

This chain uses TRBV7-9 with TRBJ1-1; 9 nucleotides match TRBD1. With V trimmed by 5 bases and J by 10 bases, 14 bases remained unmatched. The CDR3 is 15 amino acids. The germline CDR1 and CDR2 sequences are SEHNR and FQNEAQ (reference sequence). The DNA of the CDR3 is TGTGCCAGCAGCCCTCCGACCCGGGACAGGGTTGTAGCTTTCTTT. Its protein product is CASSPPTRDRVVAFF.

The gene calls are TRBV7-3 and TRBJ1-1; D is possibly TRBD1 (5 bases). Trimming pared 0 bases from V and 5 bases from J, leaving 16 bases between. Germline V CDR1 and CDR2: SGHTA, FQGTGA. The CDR3 consists of 16 residues. CDR3 sequence (DNA): TGTGCCAGCAGCTTAACGTGGGACGGAAGGGCGACTGAAGCTTTCTTT. It specifies CASSLTWDGRATEAFF.

The chain carries TRBV2 and TRBJ2-1; 8 bases are shared with TRBD2. This CDR3 has 16 residues. From germline, CDR1 is SNHLY and CDR2 FYNNEI. Trimming at V came to 2 bases and at J to 8 bases, leaving 11 bases not matched to a gene. The CDR3 here is CASSEQNGRAGDEQFF. The CDR3, as DNA: TGTGCCAGCAGTGAACAAAACGGGAGGGCCGGAGATGAGCAGTTCTTC.

As DNA, the CDR3 is TGTGCCAGCAGCTTCGGGGTGGGGAACACTGAAGCTTTCTTT. Translating gives CASSFGVGNTEAFF. The rearrangement links TRBV11-2 to TRBJ1-1; D unclear. The CDR3 is 14 amino acids. Germline V gene lookup returns CDR1 SGHAT and CDR2 FQNNGV. Trimming removed 3 bases at V and 1 base at J, with 9 bases between.

This clone was recorded once. The chain has TRBV7-2 and TRBJ2-7; D uncertain. The germline V gene has CDR1 SGHTA and CDR2 FQGNSA. The CDR3 sequence is 15 residues long. The V and J ends lost 5 bases and 4 bases respectively, with 18 bases between them. The CDR3 coding sequence is TGTGCCAGCAGCGACCCAAGACCGCTAATTTACGAGCAGTACTTC. It specifies CASSDPRPLIYEQYF.

The chain employs TRBV4-3 and TRBJ2-1; 8 bases are a match to TRBD2. The trim removed 3 bases at V and 6 bases at J, leaving 7 bases unmatched. The CDR3 is made up of 15 amino acids. Germline CDR1 reads LGHNA; CDR2 reads YSLEER. The CDR3 sequence is CASSQDALAVNEQFF. In DNA, the CDR3 is TGCGCCAGCAGCCAGGACGCACTAGCGGTCAATGAGCAGTTCTTC.

J is TRBJ2-3 and V is TRBV6-4; tentatively, D is TRBD2 (6 bases). Germline V lookup: CDR1 MRHNA, CDR2 SNTAGT. The CDR3 covers 15 residues. Trimming pared 0 bases from V and 9 bases from J, leaving 16 bases between. The CDR3 loop reads CASSDSSGSPGTQYF. Here the CDR3 DNA reads TGTGCCAGCAGTGACTCGAGCGGGTCTCCTGGGACGCAGTATTTT.

The chain links TRBV6-5 to TRBJ1-2; tentatively, D is TRBD1 (6 bases). The CDR3 is 15 residues long. Germline values: CDR1 MNHEY, CDR2 SVGAGI. Trimming left V 5 bases short and J 4 bases short, with 17 bases between. CDR3 sequence reads: CASSNPATGFYGYTF. The CDR3 DNA is TGTGCCAGCAGTAACCCGGCGACAGGTTTCTATGGCTACACCTTC.

This clone was seen just once. CDR3 nucleotides: TGTGCCAGCAGTTTATACTGGACAGGGTCGGAAAAACTGTTTTTT. Translating it yields CASSLYWTGSEKLFF. V usage is TRBV27 and J usage is TRBJ1-4, with 8 bases aligning to TRBD1. The junction had 6 bases not matched to a gene; V was cut back by 1 base and J by 8 bases. The CDR3 covers 15 residues. The germline CDR1 and CDR2 sequences are MNHEY and SMNVEV (reference sequence).

The rearrangement joins TRBV21-1 to TRBJ2-7; TRBD2, the table's D call, was not compared with the DNA. TRBV21-1 is noted as a pseudogene. The CDR3 is made up of 16 amino acids. CDR3 nucleotides: TGTGCCAGCAGGAGCCCTGAACCGGGACTAGCCTACGAGCAGTACGTC. It specifies CASRSPEPGLAYEQYV.